The 15 T cell receptor beta chains below all came from one sample that was sequenced in a study of blood T cells in healthy people across ages. Alongside a J-beta primer mix, a sample-barcoded 5' primer served in a second PCR lasting roughly 6 to 11 cycles. TCRdb passed the 5' RACE reads through MiXCR, listing each CDR3 protein once. The data hold hundreds of thousands of distinct CDR3 sequences, with approximately 40% observed a single time. Sequenced: blood. The origin of the receptors is an elderly man in good health.

The chain combines TRBV7-9 with TRBJ2-4, with 14 bases fitting TRBD2. Germline V CDR1 and CDR2: SEHNR, FQNEAQ (reference sequence). V shed 5 bases and J 0 bases; nucleotides not matched to a gene: 6. This CDR3 is 18 amino acids long. This CDR3 reads CASSPGLAGAVAKNIQYF. The DNA of the CDR3 is TGTGCCAGCAGCCCGGGACTAGCGGGGGCGGTAGCCAAAAACATTCAGTACTTC. The full variable domain, with the rest looked up from reference TRBV7-9 and TRBJ2-4, is DTGVSQNPRHKITKRGQNVTFRCDPISEHNRLYWYRQTLGQGPEFLTYFQNEAQLEKSRLLSDRFSAERPKGSFSTLEIQRTEQGDSAMYLCASSPGLAGAVAKNIQYFGAGTRLSVL.

In its sample, this clonotype was seen once. One base away lies a much larger clone, so this may be a sequencing read error. The CDR3 coding sequence is TGTGCCAGCAGCTTAGCTTACCTGGGACAGGGGTTTTCTGGGGCCAACGTCCCGACTTTC. Translation: CASSLAYLGQGFSGANVPTF. This chain connects TRBV7-2 to TRBJ2-6; TRBD1 matches at 10 bases. Germline V gene data show CDR1 as SGHTA and CDR2 as FQGNSA. This CDR3 has 20 residues.

This clonotype was seen at least ten times. V usage is TRBV4-3 and J usage is TRBJ2-1, with D possibly TRBD2 on 6 matching bases. Between the trimmed V and J ends, which lost 2 bases and 6 bases, there was a span of 11 bases. The CDR3 spans 14 residues. Germline CDR1 is LGHNA and CDR2 is YSLEER. The CDR3 DNA reads as TGCGCCAGCAGCCAACCGGGAGTGTCCAATGAGCAGTTCTTC. It codes for CASSQPGVSNEQFF.

The V gene is TRBV19, the J gene TRBJ2-1; a weak D match, TRBD1 (5 bases). V gave up 5 bases and J gave up 3 bases, with 14 bases separating them. The CDR3 extends over 15 amino acids. CDR1 is LNHDA, CDR2 SQIVND, per germline (reference sequence). The CDR3 is CASSATELNYNEQFF. The CDR3 DNA follows: TGTGCCAGTAGTGCGACAGAACTTAACTACAATGAGCAGTTCTTC.

In this sample, this clonotype turned up a few times. The chain combines TRBV27 with TRBJ2-1; TRBD1 matches 9 bases. This CDR3 comprises 16 residues. Germline V gene data show CDR1 as MNHEY and CDR2 as SMNVEV (reference sequence). V was pared by 7 bases and J by 4 bases, with 11 bases of the junction left unmatched. The CDR3 loop is CASTPRGGTGYNEQFF. CDR3 nucleotides: TGTGCCAGCACACCCCGAGGGGGGACAGGGTACAATGAGCAGTTCTTC.

This clonotype has at least ten counts. The chain employs TRBV2 and TRBJ2-1, with D perhaps TRBD2 (6 bases). The CDR3 has 15 residues. The V end lost 11 bases, the J end lost 0 bases, and 17 bases lay between the germline ends. Germline V gene sequence: CDR1 SNHLY, CDR2 FYNNEI. In nucleotides, the CDR3 is TGTGCCCTCGGCCAAGCGGGTTACTCCTACAATGAGCAGTTCTTC. Encoded protein: CALGQAGYSYNEQFF.

The rearrangement links TRBV12-3 or TRBV12-4 to TRBJ2-1; D call uncertain. The germline V and J ends were trimmed by 5 bases and 4 bases, with 9 bases remaining between them. CDR3 length equals 13 residues. In DNA form, the CDR3 reads TGTGCCAGCAGTGTACAGCAATACAATGAGCAGTTCTTC. This codes for CASSVQQYNEQFF.

The rearrangement joins TRBV25-1 to TRBJ2-3, with D possibly TRBD2 on 5 matching bases. The CDR3 extends over 16 amino acids. V lost 1 base and J lost 4, with 15 bases in between. Germline V CDR1 and CDR2: MGHDK, SYGVNS. The chain's CDR3 is CASSELGVVRADTQYF. In DNA form, the CDR3 reads TGTGCCAGCAGTGAATTGGGAGTGGTTCGCGCAGATACGCAGTATTTT. The full variable domain, in which reference TRBV25-1 and TRBJ2-3 provide the parts outside the CDR3, is EADIYQTPRYLVIGTGKKITLECSQTMGHDKMYWYQQDPGMELHLIHYSYGVNSTEKGDLSSESTVSRIRTEHFPLTLESARPSHTSQYLCASSELGVVRADTQYFGPGTRLTVL.

The chain is built from TRBV19 and TRBJ2-1; 10 bases agree with TRBD2. V lost 2 bases to trimming and J lost 6 bases; unmatched junction nucleotides: 4. The CDR3 extends over 15 amino acids. Germline V gives CDR1 LNHDA, CDR2 SQIVND (reference sequence). CDR3 DNA sequence: TGTGCCAGTAGTATACTTCAGCGGGGGGGCAATGAGCAGTTCTTC. It is translated as CASSILQRGGNEQFF.

There are a few counts of this clonotype. The chain recombines TRBV6-5 with TRBJ2-1; TRBD2 might be the D (5 bases). The CDR3 covers 14 residues. Trimming took 2 bases from V and 1 from J, leaving 6 bases between them. CDR1 and CDR2 (germline): MNHEY, SVGAGI. The CDR3 loop reads CASSYDYSYNEQFF. Written as DNA, the CDR3 is TGTGCCAGCAGTTACGACTATTCCTACAATGAGCAGTTCTTC.

A word on this clonotype: A much bigger clone sits one base away, suggesting this may be a read error. V usage is TRBV9 and J usage is TRBJ2-5; the match to TRBD1 covers 8 bases. The CDR3 covers 16 residues. J was trimmed by 2 bases and V by 3 bases; bases with no gene match: 9. CDR1 and CDR2 from the germline V gene are SGDLS and YYNGEE. The CDR3 nucleotides read TGTGCCAGCAGCGGTTCCGGGACAGGATCTCAAGAGACCCAGTACTTC. This encodes CASSGSGTGSQETQYF.

This clonotype was observed a handful of times. The chain carries TRBV4-1 and TRBJ2-1; D unclear. V was pared by 0 bases and J by 7 bases, with 13 bases between. The length of the CDR3 is 15 residues. Germline CDR1 and CDR2: MGHRA and YSYEKL. The CDR3 reads CASSQDNVAWNEQFF. For the CDR3, the DNA is TGCGCCAGCAGCCAAGACAATGTGGCGTGGAATGAGCAGTTCTTC.

This clonotype was seen more than once but under ten times. The chain links TRBV3-1 to TRBJ2-5; 9 bases align to TRBD2. Trimming removed 5 bases from V and 1 base from J; junction bases left unmatched: 8. Germline lookup yields CDR1 LGHDT and CDR2 YNNKEL (reference sequence). This CDR3 is 16 amino acids long. The CDR3 DNA is TGTGCCAGCAGCTGGGGGGCTAGCGGGGTCCAAGAGACCCAGTACTTC. Protein product: CASSWGASGVQETQYF.

The J gene is TRBJ2-2, the V gene TRBV20-1; 8 bases agree with TRBD2. The trim removed 4 bases at V and 5 bases at J, leaving 6 bases unmatched. CDR3 length: 14 residues. Per the germline V gene, CDR1 is DFQATT and CDR2 is SNEGSKA (reference sequence). The CDR3 sequence: CSAKSGGLTGELFF. In nucleotides, the CDR3 is TGCAGTGCTAAATCGGGGGGGCTAACCGGGGAGCTGTTTTTT.

This clonotype occurred a few times. J is TRBJ2-5 and V is TRBV6-1; 10 bases are shared with TRBD2. The J call may be wrong; the DNA end is better matched by TRBJ2-7. Germline V lookup: CDR1 MNHNS, CDR2 SASEGT. The CDR3 sequence is 14 residues long. The CDR3 DNA sequence: TGTGCCAGCAGCAACGGACTAGCGGAGAGCGAGCAGTACTTC. Translated, it gives CASSNGLAESEQYF.